The present TCR beta chain was sequenced within a study of B cell selection in AIRE deficiency. The regulatory T cell sort gate was CD4+CD25hiCD127low/negative. This clone was counted a single time. The antigen remains undetermined. CDR1 SGHDT and CDR2 YYEEEE come from the germline V gene. V lost 3 bases and J lost 4, with 13 bases in between. This CDR3 spans 15 amino acids. Here immunoSEQ multiplex PCR was the method, and the copy in TCRdb shows in-frame clones only, minus some. The data contain 20,000 to 25,000 clones, approximately 94% of them singletons. Study-wide findings and caveats: Of several thousand shared Treg TCRbeta sequences, roughly 32% were healthy-donor-only and over 8% patient-only. Around 33% of healthy-donor shared Treg TCRbeta sequences appeared in patient Tconv cells.

The receptor was derived from a human donor with AIRE deficiency. The chain joins TRBV5-6 to TRBJ1-4; D is unclear. Sequencing was performed on Tregs sorted from PBMCs. The CDR3 DNA is TGTGCCAGCAGCTCGAAGACGGACCATAATGAAAAACTGTTTTTT. Residues: CASSSKTDHNEKLFF.